This is a list of T cell receptor beta chains from one sample in a study of T cell responses to AZD1222 COVID-19 vaccine. Method: immunoSEQ multiplex PCR; TCRdb's copy keeps in-frame clones and lacks some. The sample lists 140,000 to 150,000 clones, 92% occurring once. The sample in question was peripheral blood, obtained on day 0 of AZD1222 vaccination. These receptors all come from an adult in good health. CDR3s include the opening cysteine and the closing phenylalanine or tryptophan. Each record gives: J gene, V gene, D gene, clone size, CDR3 protein, CDR3 DNA. A D gene is named only where the DNA matches it firmly. Some rows mark clone size as missing; the rest say once, few, many or name a class of expanded clone.

j_gene: TRBJ1-1
v_gene: TRBV20-1
d_gene: -
abundance: -
CDR3aa: CSALLQIGAFF
CDR3nt: TGCAGTGCTCTTCTCCAAATCGGGGCTTTCTTT

j_gene: TRBJ2-2
v_gene: TRBV28
d_gene: TRBD2
abundance: once
CDR3aa: CASSLDMGGPSGELFF
CDR3nt: TGTGCCAGCAGTTTAGATATGGGAGGGCCCTCCGGGGAGCTGTTTTTT

j_gene: TRBJ1-5
v_gene: TRBV27
d_gene: TRBD1
abundance: -
CDR3aa: CASSRAGGAYSNQPQHF
CDR3nt: TGTGCCAGCAGCCGAGCAGGGGGAGCGTATAGCAATCAGCCCCAGCATTTT

j_gene: TRBJ1-1
v_gene: TRBV2
d_gene: -
abundance: -
CDR3aa: CASSEVARQEGHSNTEAFF
CDR3nt: TGTGCCAGCAGTGAAGTGGCCAGGCAAGAGGGACATTCGAACACTGAAGCTTTCTTT

j_gene: TRBJ1-5
v_gene: TRBV27
d_gene: TRBD1
abundance: -
CDR3aa: CASRGTGGIFRPQHF
CDR3nt: TGTGCCAGCAGAGGGACAGGGGGCATTTTTAGGCCCCAGCATTTT

j_gene: TRBJ2-5
v_gene: TRBV5-1
d_gene: TRBD2
abundance: -
CDR3aa: CASSSTSGRGQETQYF
CDR3nt: TGCGCCAGCAGCTCGACTAGCGGGAGAGGGCAAGAGACCCAGTACTTC

j_gene: TRBJ1-6
v_gene: TRBV21-1
d_gene: -
abundance: -
CDR3aa: CASSDQGKSSYNSPLHF
CDR3nt: TGTGCCAGCAGTGATCAGGGGAAGAGCTCCTATAATTCACCCCTCCACTTT

j_gene: TRBJ2-7
v_gene: TRBV2
d_gene: -
abundance: few
CDR3aa: CAGGQSSYEQYF
CDR3nt: TGTGCCGGCGGACAGTCCTCCTACGAGCAGTACTTC

j_gene: TRBJ1-5
v_gene: TRBV10-1
d_gene: TRBD1
abundance: -
CDR3aa: CASSEQQGKQPQHF
CDR3nt: TGCGCCAGCAGTGAGCAACAGGGGAAGCAGCCCCAGCATTTT

j_gene: TRBJ2-7
v_gene: TRBV6-5
d_gene: -
abundance: once
CDR3aa: CASSYGRISYEQYF
CDR3nt: TGTGCCAGCAGTTACGGCCGTATCAGCTACGAGCAGTACTTC

j_gene: TRBJ2-7
v_gene: TRBV18
d_gene: TRBD2
abundance: -
CDR3aa: CASSPEPVTSGSFAYEQYF
CDR3nt: TGTGCCAGCTCACCAGAACCCGTGACTAGCGGGAGCTTCGCCTACGAGCAGTACTTC

j_gene: TRBJ2-7
v_gene: TRBV5-6
d_gene: -
abundance: -
CDR3aa: CASSFQTYEQYF
CDR3nt: TGTGCCAGCAGCTTCCAGACCTACGAGCAGTACTTC

j_gene: TRBJ1-5
v_gene: TRBV30
d_gene: -
abundance: -
CDR3aa: CAWSVAGASQPQHF
CDR3nt: TGTGCCTGGAGTGTAGCGGGGGCGAGTCAGCCCCAGCATTTT

j_gene: TRBJ1-6
v_gene: TRBV11-2
d_gene: -
abundance: -
CDR3aa: CASSDRTNSPLHF
CDR3nt: TGTGCCAGCAGCGACAGAACTAATTCACCCCTCCACTTT

j_gene: TRBJ2-5
v_gene: TRBV28
d_gene: TRBD1
abundance: -
CDR3aa: CAVGQGTETQYF
CDR3nt: TGTGCGGTAGGACAGGGTACAGAGACCCAGTACTTC

j_gene: TRBJ2-2
v_gene: TRBV7-3
d_gene: TRBD1
abundance: -
CDR3aa: CASSAPDRGFDTGELFF
CDR3nt: TGTGCCAGCAGCGCTCCGGACAGGGGATTTGACACCGGGGAGCTGTTTTTT

j_gene: TRBJ2-1
v_gene: TRBV11-3
d_gene: -
abundance: -
CDR3aa: CASSLDLNEQFF
CDR3nt: TGTGCCAGCAGCTTAGATCTGAATGAGCAGTTCTTC

j_gene: TRBJ1-2
v_gene: TRBV2
d_gene: -
abundance: -
CDR3aa: CASTRERGGGYTF
CDR3nt: TGTGCCAGCACCCGTGAGCGTGGAGGGGGCTACACCTTC

j_gene: TRBJ1-6
v_gene: TRBV6-5
d_gene: TRBD1
abundance: -
CDR3aa: CASREGARSPLHF
CDR3nt: TGTGCCAGCAGGGAGGGGGCGCGGTCACCCCTCCACTTT

j_gene: TRBJ1-2
v_gene: TRBV6-2/TRBV6-3
d_gene: -
abundance: -
CDR3aa: CASSPGLLKRGYTF
CDR3nt: TGTGCCAGCAGTCCGGGCCTCCTCAAAAGGGGCTACACCTTC

j_gene: TRBJ2-2
v_gene: TRBV5-1
d_gene: TRBD1
abundance: -
CDR3aa: CASSLGPGTEVTGELFF
CDR3nt: TGCGCCAGCAGCTTGGGCCCCGGGACAGAAGTCACCGGGGAGCTGTTTTTT

j_gene: TRBJ1-2
v_gene: TRBV5-1
d_gene: TRBD1
abundance: -
CDR3aa: CASSEDRVNYGYTF
CDR3nt: TGCGCCAGCAGCGAGGACAGGGTTAACTATGGCTACACCTTC

j_gene: TRBJ2-6
v_gene: TRBV24-1
d_gene: -
abundance: -
CDR3aa: CATSDFQGRRLSGANVLTF
CDR3nt: TGTGCCACCAGTGATTTTCAGGGTAGGCGCCTCTCTGGGGCCAACGTCCTGACTTTC

j_gene: TRBJ2-1
v_gene: TRBV11-2
d_gene: TRBD2
abundance: -
CDR3aa: CASSRRLAVYNEQFF
CDR3nt: TGTGCCAGCAGCCGACGACTAGCGGTTTACAATGAGCAGTTCTTC

j_gene: TRBJ1-1
v_gene: TRBV6-4
d_gene: -
abundance: -
CDR3aa: CASSDSENTEAFF
CDR3nt: TGTGCCAGCAGTGACAGCGAGAACACTGAAGCTTTCTTT

j_gene: TRBJ2-6
v_gene: TRBV4-1
d_gene: -
abundance: -
CDR3aa: CASSQELAVSSGANVLTF
CDR3nt: TGCGCCAGCAGCCAAGAGTTGGCGGTTAGCTCTGGGGCCAACGTCCTGACTTTC

j_gene: TRBJ2-1
v_gene: TRBV7-2
d_gene: TRBD2
abundance: -
CDR3aa: CASSPGLAAYNEQFF
CDR3nt: TGTGCCAGCAGCCCGGGACTAGCGGCTTACAATGAGCAGTTCTTC

j_gene: TRBJ2-1
v_gene: TRBV14
d_gene: -
abundance: -
CDR3aa: CASSSLELLSGYNEQFF
CDR3nt: TGTGCCAGCAGCTCCCTGGAGCTTCTGTCGGGATACAATGAGCAGTTCTTC

j_gene: TRBJ1-5
v_gene: TRBV5-6
d_gene: -
abundance: -
CDR3aa: CASSLGGGTNQPQHF
CDR3nt: TGTGCCAGCAGCTTGGGAGGGGGAACCAATCAGCCCCAGCATTTT

j_gene: TRBJ1-4
v_gene: TRBV3-1/TRBV3-2
d_gene: -
abundance: -
CDR3aa: CASSQGGLNEKLFF
CDR3nt: TGTGCCAGCAGCCAAGGAGGGCTCAATGAAAAACTGTTTTTT